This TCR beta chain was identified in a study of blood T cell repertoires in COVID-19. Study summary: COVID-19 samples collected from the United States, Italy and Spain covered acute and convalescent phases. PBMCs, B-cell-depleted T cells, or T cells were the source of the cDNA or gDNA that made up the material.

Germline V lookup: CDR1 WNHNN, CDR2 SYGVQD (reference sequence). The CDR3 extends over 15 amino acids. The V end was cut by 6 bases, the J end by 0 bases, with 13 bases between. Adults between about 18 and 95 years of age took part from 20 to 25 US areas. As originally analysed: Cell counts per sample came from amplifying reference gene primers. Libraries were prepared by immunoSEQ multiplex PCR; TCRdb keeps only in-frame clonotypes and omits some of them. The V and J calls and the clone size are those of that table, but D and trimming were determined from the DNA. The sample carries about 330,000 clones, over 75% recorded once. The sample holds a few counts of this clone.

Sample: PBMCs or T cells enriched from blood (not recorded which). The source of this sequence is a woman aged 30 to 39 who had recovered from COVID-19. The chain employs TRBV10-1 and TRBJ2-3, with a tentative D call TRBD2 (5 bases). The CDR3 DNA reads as TGCGCCAGCAGCGCCATTGGAGGTAGCACAGATACGCAGTATTTT. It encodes CASSAIGGSTDTQYF.